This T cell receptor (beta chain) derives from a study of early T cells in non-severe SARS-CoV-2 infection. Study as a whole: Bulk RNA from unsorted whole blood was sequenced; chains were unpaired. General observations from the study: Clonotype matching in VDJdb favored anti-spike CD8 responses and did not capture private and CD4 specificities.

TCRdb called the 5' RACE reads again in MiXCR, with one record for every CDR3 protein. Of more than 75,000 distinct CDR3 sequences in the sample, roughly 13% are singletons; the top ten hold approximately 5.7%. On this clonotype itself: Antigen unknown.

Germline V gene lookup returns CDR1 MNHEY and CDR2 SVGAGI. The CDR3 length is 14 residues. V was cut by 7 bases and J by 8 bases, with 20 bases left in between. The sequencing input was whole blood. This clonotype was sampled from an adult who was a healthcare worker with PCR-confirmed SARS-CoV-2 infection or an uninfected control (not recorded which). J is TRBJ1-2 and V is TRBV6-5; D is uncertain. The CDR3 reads CASTQVPSARGYTF. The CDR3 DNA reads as TGTGCCAGCACACAAGTCCCCTCCGCCAGAGGCTACACCTTC.